The clone carrying this T cell receptor beta chain has ten or more counts. At one end, the junction sequence differs from germline, possibly due to a read error. This sample stems from a study of blood T cells in healthy people across ages. A second PCR of roughly 7 to 11 cycles used a sample-barcoded 5' primer and a J-beta primer mix. MiXCR, applied by TCRdb to the 5' RACE reads, yields one record per CDR3 protein. Here the sample spans under 1,100,000 distinct CDR3 sequences, roughly a quarter being singletons. The V gene's germline CDR1 is KGHSH and CDR2 LQKENI. CDR3 length equals 13 residues. Each donor supplied around 10 milliliters of peripheral blood. PBMCs numbering at least 6.5 million were isolated per sample. Samples each yielded at least 5.5 micrograms of total RNA. These same records also appear under a second study, on T cells of mothers and their children. That source reports: Pairs that are related and pairs that are unrelated have TCR recombination output shaped similarly by thymic selection.

The V gene is TRBV18, the J gene TRBJ1-1, with D unresolved. The source material was blood. The clonotype was recovered from a girl aged 2 to 10 in good health. The DNA of the CDR3 is TGCGCCAGCTCACGAGGGATGAACACTGAAGCTTTCTTT. Protein: CASSRGMNTEAFF.